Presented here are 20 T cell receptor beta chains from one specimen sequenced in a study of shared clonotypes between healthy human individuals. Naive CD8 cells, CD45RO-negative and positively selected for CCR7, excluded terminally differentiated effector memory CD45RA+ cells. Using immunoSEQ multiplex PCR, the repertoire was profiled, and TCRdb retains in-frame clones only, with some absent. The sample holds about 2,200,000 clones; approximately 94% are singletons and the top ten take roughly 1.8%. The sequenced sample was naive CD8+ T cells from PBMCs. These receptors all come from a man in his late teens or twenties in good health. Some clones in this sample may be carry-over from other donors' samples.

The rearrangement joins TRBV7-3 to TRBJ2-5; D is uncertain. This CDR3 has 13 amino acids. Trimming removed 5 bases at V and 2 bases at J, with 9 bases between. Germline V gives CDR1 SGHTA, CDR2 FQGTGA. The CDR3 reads CASSTTEQETQYF. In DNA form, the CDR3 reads TGTGCCAGCAGCACGACGGAACAAGAGACCCAGTACTTC.

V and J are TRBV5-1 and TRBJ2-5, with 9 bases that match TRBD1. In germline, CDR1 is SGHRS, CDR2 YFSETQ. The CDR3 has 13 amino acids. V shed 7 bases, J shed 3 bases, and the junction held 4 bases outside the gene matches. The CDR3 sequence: CASQGQGEETQYF. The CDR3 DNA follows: TGCGCCAGCCAGGGACAGGGTGAAGAGACCCAGTACTTC.

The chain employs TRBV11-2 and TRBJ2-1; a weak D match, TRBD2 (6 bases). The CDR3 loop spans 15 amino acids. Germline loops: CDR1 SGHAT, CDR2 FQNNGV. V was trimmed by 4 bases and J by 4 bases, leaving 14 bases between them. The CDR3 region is CASSSVHGGYNEQFF. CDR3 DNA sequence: TGTGCCAGCAGCTCGGTCCACGGGGGTTACAATGAGCAGTTCTTC.

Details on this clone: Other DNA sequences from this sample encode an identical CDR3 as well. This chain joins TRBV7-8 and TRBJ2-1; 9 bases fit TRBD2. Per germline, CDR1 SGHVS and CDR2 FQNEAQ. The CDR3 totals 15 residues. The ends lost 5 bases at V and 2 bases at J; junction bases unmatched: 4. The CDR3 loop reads CASSPSGRPYNEQFF. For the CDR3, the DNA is TGTGCCAGCAGCCCGAGCGGGAGGCCCTACAATGAGCAGTTCTTC.

DNA for the CDR3: TGCGCCAGCAGCTTTATAGTCAGGGGTGGTGAGCAGTTCTTC. It encodes CASSFIVRGGEQFF. This chain connects TRBV5-1 to TRBJ2-1, with D tentatively TRBD1 (6 bases). The CDR3 totals 14 residues. Germline lookup yields CDR1 SGHRS and CDR2 YFSETQ. The germline V and J ends were trimmed by 2 bases and 9 bases, with 15 bases remaining between them.

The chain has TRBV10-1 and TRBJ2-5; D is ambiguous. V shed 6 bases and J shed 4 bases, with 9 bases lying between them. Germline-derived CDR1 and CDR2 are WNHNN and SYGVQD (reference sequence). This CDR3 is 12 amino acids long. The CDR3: CASSSRRETQYF. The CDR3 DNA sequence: TGCGCCAGCAGCAGCCGGCGAGAGACCCAGTACTTC.

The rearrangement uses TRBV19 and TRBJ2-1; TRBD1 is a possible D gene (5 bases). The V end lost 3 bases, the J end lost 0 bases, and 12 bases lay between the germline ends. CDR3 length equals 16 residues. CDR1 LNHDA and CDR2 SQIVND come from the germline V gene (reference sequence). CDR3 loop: CASSILPRGSYNEQFF. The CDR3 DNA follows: TGTGCCAGTAGTATTCTCCCAAGGGGCTCCTACAATGAGCAGTTCTTC.

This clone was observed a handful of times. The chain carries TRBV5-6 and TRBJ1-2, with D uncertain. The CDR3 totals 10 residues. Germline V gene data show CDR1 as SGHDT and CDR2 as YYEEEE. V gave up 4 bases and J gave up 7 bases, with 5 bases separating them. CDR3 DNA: TGTGCCAGCAGCGGGCGTGGCTACACCTTC. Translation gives CASSGRGYTF.

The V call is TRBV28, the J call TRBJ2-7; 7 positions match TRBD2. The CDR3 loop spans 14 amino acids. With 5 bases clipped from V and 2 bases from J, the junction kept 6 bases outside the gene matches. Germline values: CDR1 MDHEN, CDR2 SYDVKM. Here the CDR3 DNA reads TGTGCCAGCAGTCCCCGGGGACTACCCTACGAGCAGTACTTC. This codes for CASSPRGLPYEQYF. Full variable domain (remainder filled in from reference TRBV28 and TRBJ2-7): DVKVTQSSRYLVKRTGEKVFLECVQDMDHENMFWYRQDPGLGLRLIYFSYDVKMKEKGDIPEGYSVSREKKERFSLILESASTNQTSMYLCASSPRGLPYEQYFGPGTRLTVT.

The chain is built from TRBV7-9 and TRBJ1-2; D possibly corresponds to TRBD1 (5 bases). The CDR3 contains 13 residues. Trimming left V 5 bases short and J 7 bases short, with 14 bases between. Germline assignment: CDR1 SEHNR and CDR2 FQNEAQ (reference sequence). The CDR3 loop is CASSPGTVAGYTF. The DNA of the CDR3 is TGTGCCAGCAGCCCCGGGACTGTGGCTGGCTACACCTTC.

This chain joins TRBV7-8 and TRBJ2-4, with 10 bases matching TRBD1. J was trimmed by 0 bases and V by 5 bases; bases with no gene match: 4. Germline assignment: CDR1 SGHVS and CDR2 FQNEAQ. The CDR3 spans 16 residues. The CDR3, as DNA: TGTGCCAGCAGCGCGACAGGGGGCTCAGCCAAAAACATTCAGTACTTC. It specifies CASSATGGSAKNIQYF.

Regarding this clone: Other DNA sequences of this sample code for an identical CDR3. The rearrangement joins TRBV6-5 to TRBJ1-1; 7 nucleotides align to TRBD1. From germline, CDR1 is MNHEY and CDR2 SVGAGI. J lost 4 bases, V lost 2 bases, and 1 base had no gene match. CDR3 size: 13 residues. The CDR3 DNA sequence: TGTGCCAGCAGTTACAGGGGGCTCACTGAAGCTTTCTTT. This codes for CASSYRGLTEAFF.

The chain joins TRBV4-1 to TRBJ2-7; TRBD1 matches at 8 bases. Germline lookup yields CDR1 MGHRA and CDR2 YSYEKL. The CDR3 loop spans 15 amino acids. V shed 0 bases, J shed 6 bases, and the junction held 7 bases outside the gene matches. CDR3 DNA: TGCGCCAGCAGCCAAGATCAGGGGGCGGGGAGCGAGCAGTACTTC. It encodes CASSQDQGAGSEQYF.

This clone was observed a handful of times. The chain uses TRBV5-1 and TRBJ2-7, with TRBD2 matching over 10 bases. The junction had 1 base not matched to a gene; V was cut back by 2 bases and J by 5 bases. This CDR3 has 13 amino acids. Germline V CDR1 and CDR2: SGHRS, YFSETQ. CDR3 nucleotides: TGCGCCAGCAGCTTAGGGACTAGCGACGAGCAGTACTTC. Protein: CASSLGTSDEQYF.

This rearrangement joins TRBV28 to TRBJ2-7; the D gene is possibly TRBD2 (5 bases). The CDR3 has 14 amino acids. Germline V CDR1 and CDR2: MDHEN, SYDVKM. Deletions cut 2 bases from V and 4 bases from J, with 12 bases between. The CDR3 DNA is TGTGCCAGCAGTTTAGTGGGAGTGGGGTACGAGCAGTACTTC. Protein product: CASSLVGVGYEQYF.

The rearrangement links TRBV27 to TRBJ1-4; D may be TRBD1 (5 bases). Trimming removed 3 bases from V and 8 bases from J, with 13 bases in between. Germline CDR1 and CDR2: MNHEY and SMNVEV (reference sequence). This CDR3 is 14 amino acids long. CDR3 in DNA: TGTGCCAGCAGTTTCAGGGCCCCGGGGGAAAAACTGTTTTTT. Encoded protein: CASSFRAPGEKLFF.

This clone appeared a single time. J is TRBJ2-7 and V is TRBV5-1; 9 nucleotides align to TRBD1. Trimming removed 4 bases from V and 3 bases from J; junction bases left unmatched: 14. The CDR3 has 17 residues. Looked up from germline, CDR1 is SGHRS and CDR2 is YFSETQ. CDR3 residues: CASSAGQGISLIYEQYF. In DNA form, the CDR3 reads TGCGCCAGCAGCGCGGGACAGGGCATTTCCCTAATCTACGAGCAGTACTTC.

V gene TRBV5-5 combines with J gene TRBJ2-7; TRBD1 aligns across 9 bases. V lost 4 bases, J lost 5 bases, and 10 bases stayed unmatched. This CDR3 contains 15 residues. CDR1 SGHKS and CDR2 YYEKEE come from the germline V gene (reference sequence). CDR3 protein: CASSRIGTGYNEQYF. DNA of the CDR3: TGTGCCAGCAGCCGGATCGGGACAGGGTACAACGAGCAGTACTTC.

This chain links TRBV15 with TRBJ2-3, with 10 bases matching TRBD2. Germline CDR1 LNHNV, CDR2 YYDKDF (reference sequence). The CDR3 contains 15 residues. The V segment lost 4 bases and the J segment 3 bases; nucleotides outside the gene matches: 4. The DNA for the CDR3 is TGTGCCACCAGCACTAGCGGGAGTTGGACAGATACGCAGTATTTT. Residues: CATSTSGSWTDTQYF.

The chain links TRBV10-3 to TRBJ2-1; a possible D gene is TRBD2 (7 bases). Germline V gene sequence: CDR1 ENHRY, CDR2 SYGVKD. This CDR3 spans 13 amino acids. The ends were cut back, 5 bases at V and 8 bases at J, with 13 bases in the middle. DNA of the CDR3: TGTGCCATCAGTCGGGGGGCGCGTGATGAGCAGTTCTTC. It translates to CAISRGARDEQFF.